The source of this TCR beta chain is a study of RUNX1 and TCR beta rearrangement in T-cell leukemia (dated by TCRdb to the early 2020s). Regarding the research as a whole: The comparison of TCR beta rearrangements and CDR3 junctions set some 14 T-ALLs carrying mono-allelic acquired RUNX1 mutations against roughly 10 T-ALLs that were RUNX1 wildtype. Every RUNX1 mutation in the mutated group was heterozygous, with ten located in the Runt homology domain and a few in the transactivation domain. The RUNX1 wildtype T-ALLs were matched for an immature maturation arrest stage, which was defined as lacking cytoplasmic or surface TCR beta protein. RUNX1 wildtype T-ALLs were chosen to carry at least incomplete clonal TCR beta rearrangements so that D1 versus D2 segment comparison could be performed. RUNX1-mutated T-ALLs spanned more diverse maturation arrest stages, including cases arrested before TCR beta rearrangement onset. Human T-ALL TCR beta rearrangements were analyzed to compare with results from a Runx1 knockout mouse model. An earlier study had established the RUNX1 mutation status of the T-ALL cases. The multicentric trials consisted of GRAALL-2003 and GRAALL-2005. After EuroClonality multiplex PCR on genomic DNA, Genescan analysis was used to assess TCR rearrangements. Points the paper makes about the study in general: Because too few clonal rearrangements were available, TCR beta CDR3 length and D segment truncation in T-ALLs could not be evaluated. Among T-ALL clonal rearrangements, TCR beta D1 segment usage was roughly 83% in the RUNX1-mutated group and approximately 56% in the wildtype group, a difference that was not significant. A smaller share of RUNX1-mutated T-ALLs had clonal TCR beta rearrangements (around 62%) than has been reported for T-ALL in general (over 80%). RUNX1-mutated and wildtype T-ALLs showed similar TCR beta J1 cluster usage, with no significant difference.

Library preparation used PCR. The reads were generated on an Illumina MiSeq. TCR beta DJ and VDJ rearrangements were characterized using next generation amplicon sequencing. As for how the authors treated the data: Amplicon sequencing data were analyzed with the Vidjil software to identify clonal TCR beta rearrangements. Two-tailed Fisher exact tests compared TCR beta rearrangement characteristics between RUNX1-mutated and wildtype groups. TCRdb reprocessed the public reads (quality trimming at Q25 with fastp, clone calling with MiXCR) and kept in-frame beta chains. When rows share a CDR3 protein, they turn into one entry using the most common DNA and genes. In this record, the V and J calls reflect TCRdb's handling and not the investigators' own analysis. This sample is represented by 270 or so distinct CDR3 sequences; roughly 30% of them were singletons. About 34% of the sample comes from the top ten.

V loses 4 bases of germline sequence and J loses 1 base, and the interval between the two ends is 11 bases. The germline V gene specifies SQVTM as CDR1 and ANQGSEA as CDR2. The CDR3, cysteine through phenylalanine, is 13 amino acids long. Of the read, only the CDR3 DNA is kept; its 39 bases are in frame from base 1. For oncotyping and quantification of minimal residual disease, T-ALL samples were taken at diagnosis from children and adults treated according to protocol. This clonotype was observed a few times. No antigen is known for it. No much larger clonotype is one base removed from it; base qualities were not supplied.

The receptor comes from a male donor with T-cell acute lymphoblastic leukemia. This chain joins TRBV29-1 to TRBJ2-7; matching of 6 bases hints at TRBD1 as the D gene. Sequencing used blood. The nucleotide sequence is given as TGCAGCGTTGTCTCGGACAGTTCCTACGAGCAGTACTTC. Its amino acids are CSVVSDSSYEQYF.